The 25 T cell receptor beta chains listed next were all sequenced from one sample in a study of T-cell memory formation after mild COVID-19. TCRdb re-called the 5' RACE reads with MiXCR, one entry per CDR3 protein. Here the sample spans about 350,000 distinct CDR3 sequences, 25% to 30% being singletons. Sequences were obtained from PBMCs or a T cell subset sorted from them (not recorded which). These receptors were obtained from an adult woman who had mild COVID-19 (a few samples of this study predate the infection). Cell type and time point are not known.

The V call is TRBV18, the J call TRBJ1-5, with a possible D match to TRBD1 (6 bases). The V end lost 2 bases, the J end lost 8 bases, and 7 bases lay between the germline ends. In germline, CDR1 is KGHSH, CDR2 LQKENI. This CDR3 is built from 12 residues. The CDR3 bases are TGTGCCAGCTCACCAGGGGACAAGCCCCAGCATTTT. This encodes CASSPGDKPQHF. Filled out from reference TRBV18 and TRBJ1-5, the complete variable domain reads NAGVMQNPRHLVRRRGQEARLRCSPMKGHSHVYWYRQLPEEGLKFMVYLQKENIIDESGMPKERFSAEFPKEGPSILRIQQVVRGDSAAYFCASSPGDKPQHFGDGTRLSIL.

This clonotype was seen ten or more times. This rearrangement joins TRBV5-1 to TRBJ2-3; tentative D call: TRBD2 (8 bases). Germline V gene sequence: CDR1 SGHRS, CDR2 YFSETQ. This CDR3 region has 16 residues. V lost 3 bases to trimming and J lost 2 bases, with 16 bases between them. The CDR3 bases are TGCGCCAGCAGCTCGGGAGGGGGCCTCACCACAGATACGCAGTATTTT. Translating gives CASSSGGGLTTDTQYF.

This clonotype was recorded a few times. The genes are TRBV29-1 and TRBJ2-4; possibly TRBD1 for D (6 bases). V was pared by 7 bases and J by 7 bases, with 14 bases between. Looked up from germline, CDR1 is SQVTM and CDR2 is ANQGSEA. The CDR3 is 12 residues long. This CDR3 is CSALLQGNIQYF. CDR3 coding DNA: TGCAGCGCACTCCTACAGGGTAACATTCAGTACTTC.

V and J are TRBV12-3 or TRBV12-4 and TRBJ2-7; TRBD2 is a possible D gene (6 bases). CDR3 size: 15 residues. Between the trimmed V and J ends, which lost 3 bases and 3 bases, there was a span of 15 bases. CDR3 coding DNA: TGTGCCAGCAGTTTGGGGGGAGTAGGTGTCTACGAGCAGTACTTC. Its translation: CASSLGGVGVYEQYF.

This chain links TRBV28 with TRBJ1-3; no definite D call. The germline V gene has CDR1 MDHEN and CDR2 SYDVKM. Deletions cut 7 bases from V and 0 bases from J, with 7 bases between. The CDR3 has 13 residues. The CDR3 loop reads CASTAYSGNTIYF. CDR3 in DNA: TGTGCCAGCACCGCCTACTCTGGAAACACCATATATTTT. Drawing the rest from reference TRBV28 and TRBJ1-3, the complete variable domain is DVKVTQSSRYLVKRTGEKVFLECVQDMDHENMFWYRQDPGLGLRLIYFSYDVKMKEKGDIPEGYSVSREKKERFSLILESASTNQTSMYLCASTAYSGNTIYFGEGSWLTVV.

V is TRBV12-3 or TRBV12-4 and J is TRBJ2-7, with D unresolved. Trimming stripped 7 bases from V and 2 bases from J, with 12 bases between. The CDR3 is made up of 13 amino acids. CDR3 in DNA: TGTGCCAGCACCAGAGCTCCAGCCTACGAGCAGTACTTC. Translating it yields CASTRAPAYEQYF.

The rearrangement joins TRBV7-2 to TRBJ1-2; no firm D call. In germline, CDR1 is SGHTA, CDR2 FQGNSA. V shed 8 bases and J shed 3 bases, with 16 bases lying between them. The CDR3 runs to 14 residues. The CDR3 spells CASGMRGRDYGYTF. The CDR3, as DNA: TGTGCCAGCGGAATGAGAGGGAGGGACTATGGCTACACCTTC. Using reference TRBV7-2 and TRBJ1-2 for the parts outside the CDR3, the full variable domain is GAGVSQSPSNKVTEKGKDVELRCDPISGHTALYWYRQSLGQGLEFLIYFQGNSAPDKSGLPSDRFSAERTGGSVSTLTIQRTQQEDSAVYLCASGMRGRDYGYTFGSGTRLTVV.

This clonotype appeared a few times. The chain has TRBV6-5 and TRBJ1-2; D gene ambiguous. The CDR3 is made up of 15 amino acids. CDR1 MNHEY and CDR2 SVGAGI come from the germline V gene. V lost 4 bases, J lost 0 bases, and 12 bases lay in between. CDR3 residues: CASSSLSSTNYGYTF. The CDR3 region has the DNA TGTGCCAGCAGTTCTTTAAGCAGCACTAACTATGGCTACACCTTC.

The chain carries TRBV6-2 or TRBV6-3 and TRBJ2-5, with 13 positions matching TRBD2. V lost 7 bases, J lost 5 bases, and 7 bases stayed unmatched. CDR1 MNHEY and CDR2 SVGEGT come from the germline V gene. The CDR3 loop spans 15 amino acids. CDR3 bases: TGTGCCAGCACCGACGGACTAGCGGGAGTCGAGACCCAGTACTTC. Amino acids: CASTDGLAGVETQYF.

The J gene is TRBJ2-3, the V gene TRBV6-2 or TRBV6-3; D gene uncertain. The length of the CDR3 is 16 residues. The V and J ends lost 2 bases and 1 base respectively, with 13 bases between them. The germline CDR1 and CDR2 sequences are MNHEY and SVGEGT. CDR3 DNA: TGTGCCAGCAGTTACCCTCTCCAATCGGGCACAGATACGCAGTATTTT. It yields the protein CASSYPLQSGTDTQYF.

V gene TRBV7-6 combines with J gene TRBJ2-1, with TRBD2 identical over 12 bases. The CDR3 has 16 residues. The V gene's germline CDR1 is SGHVS and CDR2 FNYEAQ. J gave up 8 bases and V 6 bases, and 11 bases lay outside the gene matches. In DNA form, the CDR3 reads TGTGCCAGCAGTGTAGGATCTAGCGGGAGGGCCGATGAGCAGTTCTTC. This codes for CASSVGSSGRADEQFF.

The genes are TRBV11-1 and TRBJ1-1, with TRBD1 identical over 8 bases. The CDR3 has 16 residues. J lost 0 bases, V lost 4 bases, and 7 bases had no gene match. Germline CDR1 SGHAT, CDR2 FQDESV (reference sequence). CDR3 in DNA: TGTGCCAGCAGCTCCAGGGGGCGAGGAGTGAACACTGAAGCTTTCTTT. Protein product: CASSSRGRGVNTEAFF.

Only a few counts were recorded for this clonotype. This sequence joins TRBV7-9 and TRBJ2-3; the D call may be TRBD1 or TRBD2 (5 bases each). CDR3 length: 14 amino acids. CDR1 SEHNR and CDR2 FQNEAQ come from the germline V gene (reference sequence). Trimming took 1 base from V and 14 from J, leaving 19 bases between them. DNA for the CDR3: TGTGCCAGCAGCTTAGGTGGGGGTCACAGACCCGGGTATTTT. Its protein is CASSLGGGHRPGYF.

Many counts were recorded for this clonotype. The chain joins TRBV12-3 or TRBV12-4 to TRBJ1-1; tentatively, D is TRBD1 (5 bases). V dropped 5 bases and J dropped 6 bases, with 16 bases sitting between them. The CDR3 extends over 14 amino acids. For the CDR3, the DNA is TGTGCCAGCAGTCTCCAGGGAGGTAGGTCTGAAGCTTTCTTT. Amino acids: CASSLQGGRSEAFF.

This clonotype occurred a few times. This chain connects TRBV15 to TRBJ1-5; the D is unclear. Trimming removed 6 bases from V and 2 bases from J, with 5 bases in between. In germline, CDR1 is LNHNV, CDR2 YYDKDF (reference sequence). The CDR3 has 12 residues. The CDR3 DNA sequence: TGTGCCACCAGTAGGGGCAATCAGCCCCAGCATTTT. The encoded protein is CATSRGNQPQHF.

A few counts support this clonotype. V gene TRBV5-1 combines with J gene TRBJ2-5; 7 bases fit TRBD1. Germline V gene data show CDR1 as SGHRS and CDR2 as YFSETQ. The junction had 7 bases not matched to a gene; V was cut back by 5 bases and J by 3 bases. CDR3 size: 14 residues. The chain's CDR3 is CASRPLGTEETQYF. CDR3 bases: TGCGCCAGCAGACCCCTCGGGACAGAAGAGACCCAGTACTTC. The whole variable domain, filled in from reference TRBV5-1 and TRBJ2-5, reads KAGVTQTPRYLIKTRGQQVTLSCSPISGHRSVSWYQQTPGQGLQFLFEYFSETQRNKGNFPGRFSGRQFSNSRSEMNVSTLELGDSALYLCASRPLGTEETQYFGPGTRLLVL.

The chain carries TRBV18 and TRBJ1-2; 7 bases fit TRBD1. Unmatched junction bases numbered 7, after V lost 6 bases and J lost 6 bases. The CDR3 contains 13 residues. Germline CDR1 and CDR2: KGHSH and LQKENI. CDR3 residues: CASSPGTENGYTF. CDR3 nucleotide sequence: TGTGCCAGCTCGCCCGGGACAGAGAATGGCTACACCTTC.

This clonotype has only a few counts. J is TRBJ1-1 and V is TRBV19; 10 bases are shared with TRBD1. The trim removed 7 bases at V and 2 bases at J, leaving 10 bases unmatched. The CDR3 spans 16 residues. Germline V gene data show CDR1 as LNHDA and CDR2 as SQIVND (reference sequence). CDR3 region: CASTPTDRGPNTEAFF. The CDR3 DNA is TGTGCCAGTACTCCGACAGACAGGGGGCCAAACACTGAAGCTTTCTTT.

The rearrangement links TRBV2 to TRBJ2-2, with 9 nucleotides matching TRBD1. The V gene's germline CDR1 is SNHLY and CDR2 FYNNEI. This CDR3 has 15 residues. V was pared by 4 bases and J by 5 bases, with 5 bases of the junction left unmatched. The CDR3 nucleotides are TGTGCCAGCAGTGTCCGGACAGGGGTGACCGGGGAGCTGTTTTTT. It yields the protein CASSVRTGVTGELFF. The complete variable domain, with remaining parts taken from reference TRBV2 and TRBJ2-2, reads EPEVTQTPSHQVTQMGQEVILRCVPISNHLYFYWYRQILGQKVEFLVSFYNNEISEKSEIFDDQFSVERPDGSNFTLKIRSTKLEDSAMYFCASSVRTGVTGELFFGEGSRLTVL.

This clonotype was seen more than once but under ten times. This chain joins TRBV7-9 and TRBJ2-7; no reliable D call. V dropped 5 bases and J dropped 3 bases, with 20 bases sitting between them. Per germline, CDR1 SEHNR and CDR2 FQNEAQ (reference sequence). The CDR3 loop spans 16 amino acids. CDR3 DNA: TGTGCCAGCAGCCCGTACTCCGGGCCCTTTTTCTACGAGCAGTACTTC. Residues: CASSPYSGPFFYEQYF.

The table lists this clonotype with a few counts. The gene calls are TRBV12-3 or TRBV12-4 and TRBJ2-7; 11 bases fit TRBD2. After removal of 6 bases from V and 5 bases from J, the junction contained 9 bases not matched to a gene. CDR3 size: 15 residues. CDR3 region: CASRPGLAGYHEQYF. The CDR3 coding sequence is TGTGCCAGCAGACCTGGACTAGCGGGTTACCACGAGCAGTACTTC.

V gene TRBV20-1 combines with J gene TRBJ2-3; possibly TRBD2 for D (6 bases). The ends were cut back, 3 bases at V and 2 bases at J, with 12 bases in the middle. The length of the CDR3 is 14 residues. In germline, CDR1 is DFQATT, CDR2 SNEGSKA (reference sequence). Here the CDR3 reads CSASAGFDTDTQYF. For the CDR3, the DNA is TGCAGTGCTAGCGCGGGATTTGACACAGATACGCAGTATTTT.

The chain has TRBV14 and TRBJ1-1; no definite D call. The CDR3 consists of 12 residues. The germline V gene has CDR1 SGHDN and CDR2 FVKESK. Deletions cut 1 base from V and 11 bases from J, with 11 bases between. The CDR3 nucleotides are TGTGCCAGCAGCCAAGGGGGATGGGAGGCTTTCTTT. Translating gives CASSQGGWEAFF.

This chain's CDR3 is CASSLDRGRGDTEAFF. CDR3 bases: TGTGCCAGCAGCCTGGACAGGGGGCGAGGGGACACTGAAGCTTTCTTT. The chain joins TRBV5-4 to TRBJ1-1; the match to TRBD1 covers 11 bases. In germline, CDR1 is SGHNT, CDR2 YYREEE (reference sequence). Trimming took 4 bases from V and 3 from J; bases not matched to a gene: 8. The CDR3 length is 16 residues.

The genes are TRBV27 and TRBJ2-5, with a weak D call TRBD1 (6 bases). CDR3 size: 14 residues. V was shortened by 6 bases and J by 4 bases, with 15 bases between the two germline ends. Germline V CDR1 and CDR2: MNHEY, SMNVEV (reference sequence). CDR3 DNA: TGTGCCAGCAGCCCCGGGACATTTCGAGAGACCCAGTACTTC. Amino acid sequence: CASSPGTFRETQYF.